This is a list of T cell receptor beta chains from one sample in a study of cytomegalovirus exposure and HLA in healthy donors. Some clones are missing from TCRdb's copy, which holds only in-frame ones; the method was immunoSEQ multiplex PCR. The sample lists some 180,000 clones; 70% to 80% were seen once. Sample: PBMCs. These receptors all come from a man younger than 30 in good health and CMV-seronegative. Both conserved end residues are part of each CDR3. The D gene is left open where the match is weak. The listing skips clone size in some rows; elsewhere it reads once, few, many or a size class.

TRBJ1-1 once TRBD1 TRBV28 CASRTGDCEAFF TGTGCCAGCAGGACAGGGGACTGTGAAGCTTTCTTT
TRBJ1-2 . . TRBV10-3 CAIRGVDYGYTF TGTGCCATCAGGGGAGTTGACTATGGCTACACCTTC
TRBJ2-7 . TRBD2 TRBV7-3 CASSFGLAGDSYEQYF TGTGCCAGCAGCTTCGGACTAGCGGGAGACTCCTACGAGCAGTACTTC
TRBJ2-7 once . TRBV7-8 CASSLARGLGGQAYF TGTGCCAGCAGCTTAGCGCGGGGCTTGGGGGGTCAAGCGTACTTC
TRBJ2-5 once TRBD2 TRBV6-1 CASSEAPSGAQETQYF TGTGCCAGCAGTGAAGCCCCTAGCGGGGCGCAAGAGACCCAGTACTTC
TRBJ1-4 . . TRBV5-6 CASSLGGRFEKLFF TGTGCCAGCAGCTTGGGGGGGCGATTCGAAAAACTGTTTTTT
TRBJ2-1 . . TRBV7-2 CASSSPGRGEQFF TGTGCCAGCAGCTCCCCTGGCAGGGGTGAGCAGTTCTTC
TRBJ1-1 . . TRBV6-6 CASSWGEKAFF TGTGCCAGCAGCTGGGGGGAAAAAGCTTTCTTT
TRBJ2-2 . TRBD2 TRBV4-2 CASSQAKAGGRGTGELFF TGTGCCAGCAGCCAAGCTAAAGCGGGGGGGCGGGGCACCGGGGAGCTGTTTTTT
TRBJ2-1 . TRBD2 TRBV25-1 CASSDLQARGGEQFF TGTGCCAGCAGTGATCTTCAAGCGCGGGGGGGGGAGCAGTTCTTC
TRBJ2-1 . . TRBV11-3 CASSLGDLGLNEQFF TGTGCCAGCAGCTTAGGGGACTTGGGCCTCAATGAGCAGTTCTTC
TRBJ2-7 . TRBD1 TRBV14 CASSQVDRARYEQYF TGTGCCAGCAGCCAAGTAGACAGGGCACGGTACGAGCAGTACTTC
TRBJ1-2 . TRBD1 TRBV2 CASGTGTNYGYTF TGTGCCAGCGGGACAGGAACTAACTATGGCTACACCTTC
TRBJ2-5 . TRBD1 TRBV5-1 CASSPRTGQETQYF TGCGCCAGCAGCCCCCGGACAGGCCAAGAGACCCAGTACTTC
TRBJ2-2 . TRBD2 TRBV6-1 CASSEAPRGSANTGELFF TGTGCCAGCAGTGAGGCCCCCCGCGGGAGCGCGAACACCGGGGAGCTGTTTTTT
TRBJ2-2 once . TRBV11-3 CASSPGRSTGELFF TGTGCCAGCAGCCCTGGCCGCAGCACCGGGGAGCTGTTTTTT